Only a few counts were recorded for the clone carrying this TCR beta chain. Its specificity is unknown. This sample was taken from a study of cytomegalovirus exposure and HLA in healthy donors. The wider study: According to later analysis, the same platform produced the roughly 120 validation and 666 first-cohort repertoires.

Regarding the study as a whole: Through in vitro validation, three CMV-associated chains were shown to be specific for CMV antigens. It was reported that the classifier diagnosed cytomegalovirus status with high specificity and sensitivity in both the original and validation cohorts. Rare TCR sequences predominated, though certain public TCRs were found in many donors.

Profiled with immunoSEQ multiplex PCR; TCRdb holds only in-frame clones, not every one. The sample has about 120,000 clones, 85% to 90% seen once. There are 14 residues in the CDR3. Germline CDR1 and CDR2: MNHEY and SVGAGI. V lost 4 bases to trimming and J lost 4 bases, with 13 bases between them. The specimen sequenced was PBMCs. The TCR sequence derives from a woman under 30 in good health and CMV-seropositive. J is TRBJ1-2 and V is TRBV6-5; D possibly corresponds to TRBD1 (5 bases). As DNA, the CDR3 is TGTGCCAGCAGTTTGCGGGGCCCGTTCTATGGCTACACCTTC. Encoded protein: CASSLRGPFYGYTF.